The entry below describes one T cell receptor beta chain. This CDR3 has 13 residues. Trimming shortened V by 4 bases and J by 3 bases, and 10 bases separated the two germline ends. CDR1 is MGHDK, CDR2 SYGVNS, per germline. In the authors' methods: From ImmunoSEQ came sequences covering only the junction and carrying no quality scores, so filtering differed. The data were produced by immunoSEQ multiplex PCR, yet TCRdb's version contains in-frame clones alone and is incomplete. V and J calls and clone size are copied from that table; D and trimming were computed from the DNA. The table has roughly 490,000 clones, 75% to 85% seen once; the top ten hold 10% to 15%. This record belongs to a study of shared clonotypes between healthy human individuals.

The rearrangement joins TRBV25-1 to TRBJ2-7; no reliable D call. The sample comprised PBMCs. The sequence came from a woman aged 35 to 49 in good health. Some clones in this sample may be carry-over from other donors' samples. DNA for the CDR3: TGTGCCAGCAGTGGAGATTTCGGCTACGAGCAGTACTTC. Amino acids: CASSGDFGYEQYF.